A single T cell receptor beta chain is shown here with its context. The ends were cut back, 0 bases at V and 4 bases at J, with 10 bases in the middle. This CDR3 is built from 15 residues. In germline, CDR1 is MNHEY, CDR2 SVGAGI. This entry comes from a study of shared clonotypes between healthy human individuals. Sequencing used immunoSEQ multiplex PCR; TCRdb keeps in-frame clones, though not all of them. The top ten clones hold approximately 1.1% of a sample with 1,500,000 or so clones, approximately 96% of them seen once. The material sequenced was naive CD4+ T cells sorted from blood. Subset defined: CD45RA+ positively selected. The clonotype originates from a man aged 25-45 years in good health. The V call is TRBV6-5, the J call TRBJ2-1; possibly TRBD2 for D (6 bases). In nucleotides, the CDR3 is TGTGCCAGCAGTTACTCGTGGGACTTTTACAATGAGCAGTTCTTC. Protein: CASSYSWDFYNEQFF.